The sequence of this T cell receptor beta chain was determined in a study of T-cell reconstitution after alpha-beta-depleted transplantation in children. Study-wide findings and caveats: It was reported that alpha-beta T cells came from several hundred expanded graft clones (about two months after transplant). It was surviving recipient T cells and thymic progenitors that gave some patients high TCRbeta diversity at day 60.

Germline V CDR1 and CDR2: SGHTA, FQGTGA. With 1 base removed from V and 0 bases from J, the gap between germline ends came to 12 bases. This CDR3 is 17 amino acids long. Molecular barcoding with unique molecular identifiers was used for the TCRbeta library. TCRdb reprocessed the PCR reads via MiXCR and lists one record per CDR3 protein. The sample lists fewer than 700,000 distinct CDR3 sequences; under 15% were seen once. This clonotype was seen ten or more times. Its antigen is still unknown. This chain joins TRBV7-3 and TRBJ2-2; D ambiguous. This receptor was obtained from a male patient between 10 and 17 years old who had a stem cell transplant for acute myeloid leukemia, so the T cells may come from the graft donor. Sample: PBMCs, mostly from graft donor cells, taken 360 days after TCRalphabeta/CD19-depleted stem cell transplant. The CDR3 bases are TGTGCCAGCAGCTTAAACCCCGGCGGACCGAACACCGGGGAGCTGTTTTTT. This sequence encodes CASSLNPGGPNTGELFF.